Each of the 8 T cell receptor beta chains below was sequenced from the same sample in a study of shared clonotypes between healthy human individuals. Only in-frame clones appear in the TCRdb table, and some are missing; sequencing was by immunoSEQ multiplex PCR. The sample carries about 1.4 million clones, more than 95% recorded once. The sample taken for sequencing was naive CD4+ T cells sorted from blood. Subset defined: CD45RA+ positively selected. The receptor source for this set is a man aged 25-40 years in good health.

This clone occurred once. The rearrangement links TRBV5-6 to TRBJ2-5; TRBD2 might be the D (5 bases). CDR1 and CDR2 (germline): SGHDT, YYEEEE. V was cut by 4 bases and J by 1 base, with 14 bases left in between. The CDR3 contains 15 residues. The CDR3 protein is CASSAPSGSQETQYF. In nucleotides, the CDR3 is TGTGCCAGCAGCGCCCCCAGCGGATCCCAAGAGACCCAGTACTTC. Using reference TRBV5-6 and TRBJ2-5 for the parts outside the CDR3, the full variable domain is DAGVTQSPTHLIKTRGQQVTLRCSPKSGHDTVSWYQQALGQGPQFIFQYYEEEERQRGNFPDRFSGHQFPNYSSELNVNALLLGDSALYLCASSAPSGSQETQYFGPGTRLLVL.

This clone was seen only a few times. The chain carries TRBV2 and TRBJ2-7; 7 bases line up with TRBD1. This CDR3 is 11 amino acids long. The trim removed 7 bases at V and 12 bases at J, leaving 9 bases unmatched. Germline V gives CDR1 SNHLY, CDR2 FYNNEI. CDR3 bases: TGTGCCAGCACCACAGGGGTTCGTCCGTACTTC. It encodes CASTTGVRPYF.

The genes are TRBV5-6 and TRBJ2-1; D possibly corresponds to TRBD1 (6 bases). CDR1 is SGHDT, CDR2 YYEEEE, per germline. Trimming pared 5 bases from V and 3 bases from J, leaving 15 bases between. The CDR3 has 15 amino acids. As DNA, the CDR3 is TGTGCCAGCAGGGGGGCAGGTGGGTTCTACAATGAGCAGTTCTTC. Translation gives CASRGAGGFYNEQFF.

The V gene is TRBV30, the J gene TRBJ1-5, with 10 bases that match TRBD1. This CDR3 has 13 residues. Germline V gene sequence: CDR1 GTSNPN, CDR2 SVGIG (reference sequence). V shed 5 bases, J shed 6 bases, and the junction held 4 bases outside the gene matches. CDR3 DNA sequence: TGTGCCTGGGGTAGGACAGGGGGTCAGCCCCAGCATTTT. This encodes CAWGRTGGQPQHF. Drawing the rest from reference TRBV30 and TRBJ1-5, the complete variable domain is SQTIHQWPATLVQPVGSPLSLECTVEGTSNPNLYWYRQAAGRGLQLLFYSVGIGQISSEVPQNLSASRPQDRQFILSSKKLLLSDSGFYLCAWGRTGGQPQHFGDGTRLSIL.

The chain uses TRBV10-3 and TRBJ1-2, with 7 nucleotides matching TRBD1. V trimming: 4 bases; J trimming: 4 bases; junction bases outside the gene matches: 6. This CDR3 is built from 14 residues. Per germline, CDR1 ENHRY and CDR2 SYGVKD. Here the CDR3 DNA reads TGTGCCATCAGTGTGAACAGGGGAGGCTATGGCTACACCTTC. Translation gives CAISVNRGGYGYTF.

The chain joins TRBV28 to TRBJ2-7; weak D call: TRBD2 (6 bases). The germline V gene encodes CDR1 MDHEN and CDR2 SYDVKM. The CDR3 consists of 12 residues. The ends were cut back, 7 bases at V and 6 bases at J, with 13 bases in the middle. This chain's CDR3 is CASTTRGTEQYF. The CDR3 nucleotides are TGTGCCAGCACCACTCGGGGGACCGAGCAGTACTTC.

The chain is built from TRBV5-1 and TRBJ2-5, with 8 bases lining up with TRBD1. Trimming took 0 bases from V and 5 from J; bases not matched to a gene: 3. The CDR3 has 14 amino acids. CDR1 and CDR2 from the germline V gene are SGHRS and YFSETQ. The CDR3 bases are TGCGCCAGCAGCTTGGGGACAGGGCATGAGACCCAGTACTTC. Its translation is CASSLGTGHETQYF. Drawing the rest from reference TRBV5-1 and TRBJ2-5, the complete variable domain is KAGVTQTPRYLIKTRGQQVTLSCSPISGHRSVSWYQQTPGQGLQFLFEYFSETQRNKGNFPGRFSGRQFSNSRSEMNVSTLELGDSALYLCASSLGTGHETQYFGPGTRLLVL.

This clone was observed a handful of times. The gene calls are TRBV4-3 and TRBJ1-2; D is uncertain. V shed 0 bases and J shed 2 bases, with 10 bases lying between them. Germline-derived CDR1 and CDR2 are LGHNA and YSLEER. CDR3 length: 15 amino acids. The CDR3 protein is CASSQDRTQNYGYTF. CDR3 nucleotide sequence: TGCGCCAGCAGCCAAGACCGTACGCAGAACTATGGCTACACCTTC.